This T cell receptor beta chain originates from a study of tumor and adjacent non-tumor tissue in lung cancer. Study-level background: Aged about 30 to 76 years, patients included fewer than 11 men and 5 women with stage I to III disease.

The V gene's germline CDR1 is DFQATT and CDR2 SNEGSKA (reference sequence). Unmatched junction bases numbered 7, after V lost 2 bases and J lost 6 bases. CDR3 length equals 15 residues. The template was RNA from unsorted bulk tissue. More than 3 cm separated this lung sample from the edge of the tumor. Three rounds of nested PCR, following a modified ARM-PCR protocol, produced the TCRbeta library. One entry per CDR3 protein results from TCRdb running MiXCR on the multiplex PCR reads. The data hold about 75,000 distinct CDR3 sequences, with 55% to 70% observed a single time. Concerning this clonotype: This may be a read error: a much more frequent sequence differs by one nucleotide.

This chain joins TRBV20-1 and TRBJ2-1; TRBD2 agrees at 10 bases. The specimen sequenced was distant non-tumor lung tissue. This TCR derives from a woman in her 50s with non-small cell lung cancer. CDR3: CSARLPGTSVNEQFF. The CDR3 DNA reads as TGCAGTGCTAGACTGCCTGGGACTAGCGTCAATGAGCAGTTCTTC.